A single sample is the source of the 16 T cell receptor beta chains below, sequenced in a study of control samples from healthy donors and cancer patients. Clones were sequenced by immunoSEQ multiplex PCR, and TCRdb holds only the in-frame ones, with some missing. Of around 76,000 clones in the sample, around 90% were seen once. The sample taken for sequencing was PBMCs. These receptors were collected from a woman between 45 and 65 years old with colorectal cancer.

The rearrangement joins TRBV9 to TRBJ2-3; D gene unclear. Germline V lookup: CDR1 SGDLS, CDR2 YYNGEE. The V and J ends lost 6 bases and 3 bases respectively, with 11 bases between them. This CDR3 comprises 13 residues. The CDR3 is CASTPPGTDTQYF. DNA of the CDR3: TGTGCCAGCACCCCCCCGGGTACAGATACGCAGTATTTT.

The V gene is TRBV16, the J gene TRBJ2-2; tentatively, D is TRBD1 or TRBD2 (5 bases each). V was shortened by 0 bases and J by 1 base, with 6 bases between the two germline ends. The length of the CDR3 is 15 residues. From germline, CDR1 is KGHSY and CDR2 FQNENV. CDR3 loop: CASSQSGGNTGELFF. The CDR3, as DNA: TGTGCCAGCAGCCAATCTGGGGGGAACACCGGGGAGCTGTTTTTT. Looking up the rest from reference TRBV16 and TRBJ2-2 gives the full variable domain: GEEVAQTPKHLVRGEGQKAKLYCAPIKGHSYVFWYQQVLKNEFKFLISFQNENVFDETGMPKERFSAKCLPNSPCSLEIQATKLEDSAVYFCASSQSGGNTGELFFGEGSRLTVL.

J is TRBJ1-1 and V is TRBV6-2 or TRBV6-3; TRBD1 might be the D (5 bases). Germline loops: CDR1 MNHEY, CDR2 SVGEGT. The CDR3 is 18 amino acids. Deletions cut 0 bases from V and 1 base from J, with 18 bases between. The CDR3 region is CASSYSRGSSITNTEAFF. The CDR3 region has the DNA TGTGCCAGCAGTTACTCTAGGGGCAGCTCCATCACGAACACTGAAGCTTTCTTT.

The chain combines TRBV7-3 with TRBJ2-5; a weak D match, TRBD2 (7 bases). V was trimmed by 4 bases and J by 5 bases, leaving 14 bases between them. Germline-derived CDR1 and CDR2 are SGHTA and FQGTGA. The CDR3 sequence is 14 residues long. The CDR3 nucleotides are TGTGCCAGCAGCTCCGGGGGGCGAGGGGAGACCCAGTACTTC. Amino acids: CASSSGGRGETQYF.

CDR3 sequence: CASSQVEDTEAFF. The CDR3 nucleotides are TGTGCCAGCAGCCAAGTAGAGGACACTGAAGCTTTCTTT. V usage is TRBV14 and J usage is TRBJ1-1, with unresolved D. V was cut by 1 base and J by 3 bases, with 6 bases left in between. Per germline, CDR1 SGHDN and CDR2 FVKESK. This CDR3 spans 13 amino acids.

In its sample, this clone was seen once. The chain combines TRBV7-8 with TRBJ1-1; D unresolved. The V and J ends lost 4 bases and 0 bases respectively, with 15 bases between them. The germline V gene encodes CDR1 SGHVS and CDR2 FQNEAQ. CDR3 length: 16 residues. CDR3 loop: CASSSLSGTLNTEAFF. The CDR3 nucleotides read TGTGCCAGCAGCTCACTCTCGGGCACGCTGAACACTGAAGCTTTCTTT.

This clone showed up just once. The rearrangement joins TRBV5-8 to TRBJ1-5; a weak D match, TRBD1 (5 bases). From germline, CDR1 is SGHTS and CDR2 YDEGEE. Trimming removed 0 bases from V and 5 bases from J, with 12 bases in between. The CDR3 totals 15 residues. The CDR3 DNA sequence: TGTGCCAGCAGCTTGGGGGCGGGGACGGATCAGCCCCAGCATTTT. Protein sequence: CASSLGAGTDQPQHF.

The chain couples TRBV4-1 to TRBJ1-6; D perhaps matches TRBD1 (5 bases). Germline V gene lookup returns CDR1 MGHRA and CDR2 YSYEKL. This CDR3 has 16 residues. Trimming left V 4 bases short and J 7 bases short, with 17 bases between. The chain's CDR3 is CASSLLGQGSNSPLHF. Written as DNA, the CDR3 is TGCGCCAGCAGCCTCTTAGGGCAGGGATCAAATTCACCCCTCCACTTT.

The sample holds one count of this clone. This rearrangement joins TRBV28 to TRBJ1-2; maybe TRBD1 (5 bases). Germline V gene lookup returns CDR1 MDHEN and CDR2 SYDVKM. The V and J ends lost 3 bases and 5 bases respectively, with 13 bases between them. The CDR3 sequence is 14 residues long. In nucleotides, the CDR3 is TGTGCCAGCAGTTTTACAGGTTATAAGTATGGCTACACCTTC. Translation: CASSFTGYKYGYTF.

This sequence joins TRBV18 and TRBJ2-1; D is undetermined. Germline V lookup: CDR1 KGHSH, CDR2 LQKENI. The CDR3 sequence is 13 residues long. V was trimmed by 6 bases and J by 6 bases, leaving 12 bases between them. CDR3 in amino acids: CASSWASGNEQFF. The CDR3 nucleotides read TGTGCCAGCTCTTGGGCTTCGGGCAATGAGCAGTTCTTC.

The V gene is TRBV4-1, the J gene TRBJ1-2; a possible D gene is TRBD1 (6 bases). V was pared by 0 bases and J by 5 bases, with 19 bases between. Germline CDR1 and CDR2: MGHRA and YSYEKL. This CDR3 is 17 amino acids long. The CDR3 DNA follows: TGCGCCAGCAGCCAAGAAATGAACAGGGTGGATCTATATGGCTACACCTTC. Translation: CASSQEMNRVDLYGYTF.

This chain connects TRBV7-2 to TRBJ2-1; TRBD2 matches 13 bases. CDR1 SGHTA and CDR2 FQGNSA come from the germline V gene. The J segment lost 7 bases and the V segment lost 4 bases, leaving 1 base of the junction unmatched. The CDR3 runs 14 residues. CDR3 bases: TGTGCCAGCAGCTGGGGACTAGCGGGAAATGAGCAGTTCTTC. Translation: CASSWGLAGNEQFF.

The gene calls are TRBV6-5 and TRBJ1-6, with no clear D. Germline V CDR1 and CDR2: MNHEY, SVGAGI. The CDR3 is 13 amino acids. Deletions cut 4 bases from V and 7 bases from J, with 8 bases between. The CDR3 is CASSFRWNSPLHF. CDR3 DNA sequence: TGTGCCAGCAGTTTTCGTTGGAATTCACCCCTCCACTTT.

The chain uses TRBV12-5 and TRBJ1-4; the match to TRBD1 covers 8 bases. Germline V CDR1 and CDR2: LGHNT, FRNRAP. The CDR3 loop spans 17 amino acids. Trimming at V came to 6 bases and at J to 2 bases, leaving 11 bases not matched to a gene. CDR3 sequence reads: CASGADRVKDTNEKLFF. CDR3 DNA sequence: TGTGCTAGTGGCGCGGACAGGGTAAAGGATACTAATGAAAAACTGTTTTTT.

J is TRBJ1-4 and V is TRBV10-3; D unclear. V lost 0 bases and J 0 bases, leaving 5 bases between the germline ends. CDR1 and CDR2 from the germline V gene are ENHRY and SYGVKD. The CDR3 is made up of 15 amino acids. The CDR3, as DNA: TGTGCCATCAGTGAGTCTCATACAACTAATGAAAAACTGTTTTTT. Protein: CAISESHTTNEKLFF.

The J gene is TRBJ1-3, the V gene TRBV4-1; possible D gene TRBD1, 5 bases. CDR1 MGHRA and CDR2 YSYEKL come from the germline V gene. V lost 8 bases, J lost 4 bases, and 15 bases lay in between. The CDR3 has 14 residues. The CDR3 loop reads CASCPQVHGNTIYF. As DNA, the CDR3 is TGCGCCAGCTGCCCACAGGTGCACGGAAACACCATATATTTT.